This TCR beta chain was recovered during a study of identical twins. In this sample, this clonotype turned up a few times. Its antigen is unknown. A universal primer binding site was introduced by template switching. The final cDNA contained unique molecular identifiers. TCRdb used MiXCR to reprocess the 5' RACE reads, holding one entry per CDR3 protein. The repertoire includes nearly 900,000 distinct CDR3 sequences, more than 9% of them detected once, and roughly 1.6% sits in the top ten. The study, taken as a whole, reports: The models gave estimates that fell short of the out-of-frame TCR alpha sharing seen in monozygotic twins.

These data are also associated with another study on yellow fever vaccine responses in identical twins.

Sequencing was performed on PBMCs. The origin of this receptor is a woman aged 18-30 years in good health.

This CDR3 is CASSLGQTYNQPQHF. The CDR3 DNA follows: TGTGCCAGCAGCCTGGGACAGACGTACAATCAGCCCCAGCATTTT. J is TRBJ1-5 and V is TRBV12-3 or TRBV12-4, with 7 bases lining up with TRBD1. J lost 3 bases, V lost 6 bases, and 8 bases had no gene match. The CDR3 is 15 residues long.